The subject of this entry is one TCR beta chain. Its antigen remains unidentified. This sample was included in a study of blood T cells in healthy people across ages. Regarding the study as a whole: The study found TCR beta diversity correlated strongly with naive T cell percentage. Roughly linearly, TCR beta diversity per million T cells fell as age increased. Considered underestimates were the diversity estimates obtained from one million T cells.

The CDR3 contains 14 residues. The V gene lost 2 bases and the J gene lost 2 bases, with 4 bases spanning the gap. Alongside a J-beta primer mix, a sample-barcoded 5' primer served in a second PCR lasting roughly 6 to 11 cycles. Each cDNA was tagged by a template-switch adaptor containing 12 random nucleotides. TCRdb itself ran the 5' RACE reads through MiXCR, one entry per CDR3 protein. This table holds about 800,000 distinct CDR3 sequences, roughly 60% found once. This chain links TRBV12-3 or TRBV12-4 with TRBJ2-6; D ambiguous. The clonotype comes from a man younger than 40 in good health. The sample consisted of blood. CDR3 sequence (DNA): TGTGCCAGCAGTTTAATTCCTGGGGCCAACGTCCTGACTTTC. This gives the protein CASSLIPGANVLTF.